Below, 22 T cell receptor beta chains from the same sample are listed, as sequenced in a study of T-cell memory formation after mild COVID-19. TCRdb used MiXCR to reprocess the 5' RACE reads, holding one entry per CDR3 protein. This repertoire shows about 470,000 distinct CDR3 sequences, 15% to 20% found once; its top ten account for about 12%. Specimen: PBMCs or a T cell subset sorted from them (not recorded which). The origin of the receptors is an adult woman who had mild COVID-19 (a few samples of this study predate the infection). Cell type and time point are not known.

Here the CDR3 reads CASSYGPELVGQETQYF. The CDR3 nucleotides read TGTGCCAGCAGTTACGGGCCTGAGCTAGTAGGACAAGAGACCCAGTACTTC. The chain has TRBV6-2 or TRBV6-3 and TRBJ2-5; no firm D call. Trimming took 2 bases from V and 2 from J, leaving 18 bases between them. Germline CDR1 reads MNHEY; CDR2 reads SVGEGT. CDR3 length equals 17 residues.

CDR3 nucleotides: TGTGCCAGCCCATCTGGAACCGGGGAGCTGTTTTTT. Translation gives CASPSGTGELFF. The chain recombines TRBV3-1 with TRBJ2-2; no clear D gene. V dropped 8 bases and J dropped 5 bases, with 9 bases sitting between them. This CDR3 contains 12 residues. Germline CDR1 and CDR2: LGHDT and YNNKEL (reference sequence).

This clonotype was found a few times. J is TRBJ2-7 and V is TRBV7-3; no clear D. The germline V and J ends were trimmed by 5 bases and 6 bases, with 14 bases remaining between them. This CDR3 has 13 amino acids. Germline CDR1 reads SGHTA; CDR2 reads FQGTGA. The DNA of the CDR3 is TGTGCCAGCAGCCTCGCCGACGGGTTCGAGCAGTACTTC. This translates into CASSLADGFEQYF.

The genes are TRBV7-8 and TRBJ2-1; 11 bases map to TRBD2. Germline V CDR1 and CDR2: SGHVS, FQNEAQ. The CDR3 is 17 amino acids. V lost 5 bases and J lost 6; bases outside the gene matches: 12. The chain's CDR3 is CASSLLAELAGVNEQFF. The CDR3 nucleotides read TGTGCCAGCAGCCTTCTAGCGGAACTAGCGGGAGTCAATGAGCAGTTCTTC.

V usage is TRBV5-1 and J usage is TRBJ2-7; no clear D gene. With 1 base removed from V and 1 base from J, the gap between germline ends came to 9 bases. The CDR3 has 14 residues. Germline V gene data show CDR1 as SGHRS and CDR2 as YFSETQ. The CDR3: CASSLTAESYEQYF. The CDR3 region has the DNA TGCGCCAGCAGCTTGACAGCCGAGTCCTACGAGCAGTACTTC.

This chain links TRBV7-2 with TRBJ1-2; 9 nucleotides align to TRBD1. CDR3 length: 16 residues. Germline lookup yields CDR1 SGHTA and CDR2 FQGNSA. The trim removed 5 bases at V and 5 bases at J, leaving 12 bases unmatched. CDR3 sequence (DNA): TGTGCCAGCAGCCCCCGAGGGGGACAGGGCCCATATGGCTACACCTTC. This translates into CASSPRGGQGPYGYTF.

This clonotype was seen a few times. V usage is TRBV7-9 and J usage is TRBJ2-5, with a weak D call TRBD2 (6 bases). CDR1 is SEHNR, CDR2 FQNEAQ, per germline (reference sequence). The CDR3 is 16 residues long. Trimming shortened V by 6 bases and J by 2 bases, and 19 bases separated the two germline ends. Written as DNA, the CDR3 is TGTGCCAGCAGTTCGCGGGACCCCCCGAAACAAGAGACCCAGTACTTC. It codes for CASSSRDPPKQETQYF.

J is TRBJ2-5 and V is TRBV12-3 or TRBV12-4; 8 nucleotides match TRBD2. This CDR3 has 18 amino acids. The V and J ends lost 1 base and 2 bases, in that order; junction bases with no gene match: 12. CDR3 region: CASSLVRRGAPLQETQYF. The CDR3 DNA reads as TGTGCCAGCAGTTTAGTCCGGCGGGGGGCACCTTTACAAGAGACCCAGTACTTC.

The J gene is TRBJ2-3, the V gene TRBV24-1, with 11 nucleotides matching TRBD2. The CDR3 covers 14 residues. V shed 9 bases and J 6 bases; nucleotides not matched to a gene: 7. CDR1 and CDR2 from the germline V gene are KGHDR and SFDVKD. The CDR3 region is CATATSGAWDTQYF. CDR3 coding DNA: TGTGCCACCGCGACTAGCGGGGCTTGGGATACGCAGTATTTT.

The rearrangement joins TRBV20-1 to TRBJ2-1; D might be TRBD1 or TRBD2, each matching 5 bases. The V gene's germline CDR1 is DFQATT and CDR2 SNEGSKA (reference sequence). This CDR3 is built from 16 residues. Trimming left V 2 bases short and J 1 base short, with 15 bases between. CDR3 DNA sequence: TGCAGTGCTAGACCAATCCGGGACGCATCCTACAATGAGCAGTTCTTC. It specifies CSARPIRDASYNEQFF.

This clonotype occurred a few times. The V gene is TRBV5-8, the J gene TRBJ1-6; TRBD1 matches 10 bases. CDR3 size: 15 residues. Per germline, CDR1 SGHTS and CDR2 YDEGEE. Losses at the gene ends were 4 bases for V and 8 bases for J; bases not matched to a gene: 6. The CDR3 protein is CASSPGTGEYSPLHF. DNA of the CDR3: TGTGCCAGCAGCCCCGGGACAGGGGAGTATTCACCCCTCCACTTT.

There are many counts of this clonotype. The CDR3 spells CAIRGTGIPYEQYF. CDR3 in DNA: TGTGCCATACGGGGGACAGGGATTCCCTACGAGCAGTACTTC. The chain is built from TRBV10-3 and TRBJ2-7; 9 nucleotides agree with TRBD1. The CDR3 sequence is 14 residues long. From germline, CDR1 is ENHRY and CDR2 SYGVKD. V dropped 9 bases and J dropped 2; count of bases not matched to a gene: 8.

This clonotype was detected only a few times. Here the CDR3 reads CASSLARGLGLAADTQYF. In DNA, the CDR3 is TGTGCCAGCAGCTTAGCCAGGGGGTTGGGGCTAGCCGCAGATACGCAGTATTTT. The rearrangement uses TRBV7-2 and TRBJ2-3; 7 bases line up with TRBD1. This CDR3 has 18 residues. From germline, CDR1 is SGHTA and CDR2 FQGNSA. With 0 bases clipped from V and 4 bases from J, the junction kept 13 bases outside the gene matches. Variable domain in full (rest from reference TRBV7-2 and TRBJ2-3): GAGVSQSPSNKVTEKGKDVELRCDPISGHTALYWYRQSLGQGLEFLIYFQGNSAPDKSGLPSDRFSAERTGGSVSTLTIQRTQQEDSAVYLCASSLARGLGLAADTQYFGPGTRLTVL.

The table lists this clonotype with a few counts. This chain joins TRBV6-6 and TRBJ2-5; 8 bases match TRBD1. CDR1 is MNHNY and CDR2 is SVGAGI in the germline V gene (reference sequence). The CDR3 totals 15 residues. Germline trimming cut 8 bases from V and 4 bases from J; bases unmatched to any gene: 12. The CDR3 nucleotides read TGTGCCAGCTGCAGGGGGCGCGGAGCTCGAGAGACCCAGTACTTC. Protein: CASCRGRGARETQYF.

The chain uses TRBV5-1 and TRBJ1-2; weak D call: TRBD1 (5 bases). V lost 4 bases, J lost 8 bases, and 15 bases lay in between. The germline CDR1 and CDR2 sequences are SGHRS and YFSETQ. The CDR3 consists of 13 residues. The CDR3 DNA reads TGCGCCAGCAGCCTCCGGGACGACGGAGGCTACACCTTC. Translating it yields CASSLRDDGGYTF.

This clonotype was counted only a few times. The chain couples TRBV20-1 to TRBJ1-1; TRBD1 might be the D (6 bases). V was pared by 6 bases and J by 7 bases, with 18 bases between. This CDR3 is built from 13 residues. CDR1 is DFQATT, CDR2 SNEGSKA, per germline (reference sequence). The CDR3 region has the DNA TGCAGTGCGAAGGGGGGACATCTGAGTGAAGCTTTCTTT. Translation gives CSAKGGHLSEAFF.

This clonotype was counted between two and nine times. The J gene is TRBJ1-1, the V gene TRBV6-6, with 12 bases that match TRBD1. CDR3 length: 16 amino acids. The V gene end was trimmed by 6 bases and the J gene end by 0 bases; junction bases not matched to a gene: 5. Germline CDR1 and CDR2: MNHNY and SVGAGI (reference sequence). The CDR3 coding sequence is TGTGCCAGCAGGAGGGGACAGGGGGCTATGAACACTGAAGCTTTCTTT. Its protein is CASRRGQGAMNTEAFF.

The genes are TRBV11-3 and TRBJ2-7; D perhaps matches TRBD2 (7 bases). The CDR3 runs to 17 residues. Trimming removed 1 base from V and 4 bases from J, with 20 bases in between. Germline values: CDR1 SGHNT, CDR2 YENEEA. CDR3 sequence: CASSLVPGGPPAYEQYF. CDR3 sequence (DNA): TGTGCCAGCAGCTTAGTCCCCGGGGGGCCCCCGGCATACGAGCAGTACTTC.

The chain has TRBV6-2 or TRBV6-3 and TRBJ2-1; TRBD2 agrees at 10 bases. This CDR3 has 18 residues. The V gene end was trimmed by 0 bases and the J gene end by 0 bases; junction bases not matched to a gene: 5. Germline V CDR1 and CDR2: MNHEY, SVGEGT. The CDR3 sequence: CASSYSGSSGSSYNEQFF. For the CDR3, the DNA is TGTGCCAGCAGTTACTCGGGGTCTAGCGGGAGCTCCTACAATGAGCAGTTCTTC.

V usage is TRBV14 and J usage is TRBJ1-1, with a weak D call TRBD1 (5 bases). The V end was cut by 0 bases, the J end by 0 bases, with 5 bases between. Germline-derived CDR1 and CDR2 are SGHDN and FVKESK. The CDR3 covers 14 residues. CDR3 amino acids: CASSQETVNTEAFF. CDR3 DNA: TGTGCCAGCAGCCAAGAGACAGTGAACACTGAAGCTTTCTTT.

This chain uses TRBV7-9 with TRBJ2-7; the D gene could be TRBD1 or TRBD2 (5 bases each). Deletions cut 6 bases from V and 9 bases from J, with 18 bases between. CDR1 and CDR2 from the germline V gene are SEHNR and FQNEAQ (reference sequence). The CDR3 runs to 13 residues. The CDR3 coding sequence is TGTGCCAGCAGTCCACAATGGGGCGGAGGGCAGTACTTC. The encoded protein is CASSPQWGGGQYF.

This chain uses TRBV7-9 with TRBJ1-5, with 8 bases lining up with TRBD1. This CDR3 is 14 amino acids long. In germline, CDR1 is SEHNR, CDR2 FQNEAQ (reference sequence). Trimming at V came to 1 base and at J to 9 bases, leaving 5 bases not matched to a gene. CDR3 amino acids: CASSLGGDRPPQHF. CDR3 in DNA: TGTGCCAGCAGCTTAGGGGGGGACAGGCCGCCCCAGCATTTT.